The present entry profiles one T cell receptor (beta chain) with its context. This clonotype came up a few times. What this receptor recognizes is not known. No base quality values were provided; no much bigger clone lies one nucleotide off. The data were obtained in a study of T cell repertoires in cytomegalovirus infection (dated by TCRdb to between 2017 and 2020). In the study overall: Peptide stimulations targeted recently identified HLA-C-restricted CMV epitopes, whose presentation resists viral immunomodulation, together with well-studied HLA-B-restricted epitopes. Donor HLA type was relevant to the analysis, because carriage of CMV infection together with the matching HLA type was indicated by public TCR beta signatures. Study-wide conclusions, independent of this receptor: The ex vivo response was dominated by HLA-C-restricted CMV-specific TCR beta clonotypes, and the single most frequent clonotype in two of eight donors was supplied by these HLA-C-restricted clonotypes. Carriers of CMV infection plus the relevant HLA type were discriminated by the cumulative frequency of public TCR beta family members in the study cohort and in an independent roughly 400-donor cohort.

TCRdb records Illumina HiSeq 1500 as the sequencer. TCRdb trimmed public reads at Q25 via fastp, called clones via MiXCR and kept in-frame beta chains. Identical CDR3 protein sequences are pooled into one entry, listed with their most common genes and DNA. This sample is represented by around 500,000 distinct CDR3 sequences; about 42% of them were singletons. The ten largest clones add up to about 45% of the sample. The sample's treatment or condition label is to be understood as: in vitro stimulation with specific CMV peptide epitopes to enrich CMV-specific T cells. For CDR1 and CDR2, the germline V gene (reference sequence) lists LNHDA and SQIVND. Reading from cysteine to phenylalanine, the CDR3 counts 14 amino acids. Only the CDR3 DNA is retained, 42 bases long and in frame from the first base. V is shortened by 3 bases, J by 1 base, and the region joining them spans 10 bases.

This receptor was taken from a human donor in good health (CMV status not recorded). Some clones in this sample may be carry-over from other donors' samples. The rearrangement joined TRBV19 to TRBJ2-7; the D gene is perhaps TRBD2, from 6 matching bases. The specimen comprised cultured PBMCs, sampled from culture after CMV antigen stimulation. This receptor has the CDR3 CASSIYSGSYEQYF. The DNA is TGTGCCAGTAGTATCTATAGCGGTTCCTACGAGCAGTACTTC.